The table lists the clone carrying this T cell receptor beta chain with a count of one. Its target is unknown. Trimming took off 3 bases at V and 8 bases at J, with 20 bases between the two ends. Germline V CDR1 and CDR2: ENHRY, SYGVKD. CDR3 length: 16 residues. The split of CD4+ cells yielded CD45RA+ naive and CD45RA-negative memory subsets. These data belong to a study of shared clonotypes between healthy human individuals. On the study more broadly: Donors had three CD4 naive, three CD4 memory, two CD8 naive and one CD8 memory plate apiece.

TCRdb's table, derived via immunoSEQ multiplex PCR, lists solely in-frame clones and lacks some. This sample has over 950,000 clones, with roughly 77% found just once. Study-level results: Generally, naive subsets came out with larger estimated richness than memory subsets. The donor pool, a small one, limited the genetic and exposure-history diversity represented.

This receptor was identified in a man younger than 35 in good health. Some clones in this sample may be carry-over from other donors' samples. The sample consisted of memory CD4+ T cells from PBMCs. Indicated subset: CD45RA-negative fraction. The chain uses TRBV10-3 and TRBJ2-1; D might be TRBD2 (5 bases). This CDR3 is CAISEPGGWGEDEQFF. CDR3 sequence (DNA): TGTGCCATCAGTGAACCAGGCGGGTGGGGTGAGGATGAGCAGTTCTTC.